One sample yielded the 24 T cell receptor beta chains listed below, sequenced in a study of blood T cells in healthy people across ages. Together with a sample-barcoded 5' primer, a J-beta primer mix was included in a second PCR lasting roughly 7 to 11 cycles. A single record per CDR3 protein comes from TCRdb applying MiXCR to the 5' RACE reads. The sample yields about 930,000 distinct CDR3 sequences, roughly 29% seen once. These same data were also listed under a study on T cells of mothers and their children.

Sequenced: blood. These receptor sequences come from a woman between 35 and 50 years old in good health.

In the case of this clonotype: At one of its ends the junction is not consistent with the germline gene, which may arise from a read error. This chain joins TRBV12-3 or TRBV12-4 and TRBJ2-3, with D possibly TRBD1 on 5 matching bases. CDR3 length: 13 amino acids. DNA of the CDR3: TGTGCCAGCAGTCTTGGGGCCGCAGATGCGCAGTATTTT. Amino acid sequence: CASSLGAADAQYF.

The CDR3 nucleotides read TGTGCCAGCAGCTGGGGCGTCTACGAGCAGTTCTTC. This sequence encodes CASSWGVYEQFF. The gene calls are TRBV11-2 and TRBJ2-1, with D perhaps TRBD1 (5 bases). Germline loops: CDR1 SGHAT, CDR2 FQNNGV. The CDR3 extends over 12 amino acids. Trimming pared 4 bases from V and 10 bases from J, leaving 11 bases between.

Details on this clonotype: Being one base from a much bigger clone, this may be a read error. This chain links TRBV20-1 with TRBJ1-1; unclear D gene. The length of the CDR3 is 14 residues. Germline CDR1 reads DFQATT; CDR2 reads SNEGSKA (reference sequence). Trimming pared 1 base from V and 1 base from J, leaving 10 bases between. The CDR3, as DNA: TGCAGTGCTAGAGCCGGCAGCTCGAACACTGAAGCTTTCTTT. This sequence encodes CSARAGSSNTEAFF.

In its sample, this clonotype was seen many times. The J gene is TRBJ2-7, the V gene TRBV5-1; TRBD1 matches 10 bases. V lost 3 bases and J lost 6; bases outside the gene matches: 12. The CDR3 sequence is 16 residues long. Germline V gene data show CDR1 as SGHRS and CDR2 as YFSETQ. The CDR3 reads CASSSRTGQGNREQYF. The CDR3 nucleotides read TGCGCCAGCAGCTCAAGAACGGGACAGGGGAACCGCGAGCAGTACTTC.

A few counts support this clonotype. An end of the junction does not agree with germline; a read error may underlie this. The chain has TRBV12-3 or TRBV12-4 and TRBJ2-3, with 9 positions matching TRBD2. This CDR3 contains 16 residues. Here the CDR3 reads CASSLGGSGGTDTQYF. CDR3 nucleotides: TGTGCCAGCAGTTTAGGTGGTAGCGGGGGCACGGATACGCAGTATTTT.

The chain employs TRBV7-2 and TRBJ1-1; a possible D gene is TRBD1 (5 bases). Trimming cost V 8 bases and J 4 bases, with 17 bases left between them. Germline V CDR1 and CDR2: SGHTA, FQGNSA. The CDR3 runs 14 residues. The DNA of the CDR3 is TGTGCCAGCGTCCAGGGACCCTGGGGCACTGAAGCTTTCTTT. This codes for CASVQGPWGTEAFF.

The chain recombines TRBV5-1 with TRBJ2-2; 10 nucleotides match TRBD2. The V segment lost 0 bases and the J segment 7 bases; nucleotides outside the gene matches: 3. This CDR3 has 15 amino acids. Germline V gene data show CDR1 as SGHRS and CDR2 as YFSETQ. The CDR3 region is CASSLAGTSVGELFF. CDR3 bases: TGCGCCAGCAGCTTGGCCGGGACTAGCGTCGGGGAGCTGTTTTTT.

This clonotype has more than one count but fewer than ten. V usage is TRBV3-1 and J usage is TRBJ1-2; TRBD1 matches 7 bases. J lost 4 bases, V lost 1 base, and 9 bases had no gene match. The CDR3 runs 16 residues. Looked up from germline, CDR1 is LGHDT and CDR2 is YNNKEL (reference sequence). CDR3 loop: CASSQGARGRIYGYTF. The CDR3 bases are TGTGCCAGCAGCCAAGGGGCGAGGGGGCGAATCTATGGCTACACCTTC.

On this clonotype: Mismatch with germline at one junction end may stem from a read error. The chain is built from TRBV20-1 and TRBJ1-4, with 9 bases that match TRBD1. Germline CDR1 DFQATT, CDR2 SNEGSKA (reference sequence). The CDR3 length is 14 residues. The CDR3 sequence: CSAYPQGAPEKPFF. DNA of the CDR3: TGTAGTGCCTACCCACAGGGGGCGCCTGAAAAACCGTTTTTT.

The V and J genes are TRBV6-1 and TRBJ2-5, with 8 bases fitting TRBD1. Germline V gene lookup returns CDR1 MNHNS and CDR2 SASEGT. Losses at the gene ends were 5 bases for V and 5 bases for J; bases not matched to a gene: 10. This CDR3 has 15 amino acids. Here the CDR3 reads CASSTRTGWRETQYF. CDR3 nucleotide sequence: TGTGCCAGCAGTACCCGGACAGGGTGGCGGGAGACCCAGTACTTC.

This clonotype was seen at least ten times. J is TRBJ1-2 and V is TRBV5-1, with 7 bases identical to TRBD1. Losses at the gene ends were 4 bases for V and 3 bases for J; bases not matched to a gene: 6. The CDR3 sequence is 14 residues long. CDR1 and CDR2 from the germline V gene are SGHRS and YFSETQ. DNA of the CDR3: TGCGCCAGCAGCGATAACGGACAGGACTATGGCTACACCTTC. Encoded protein: CASSDNGQDYGYTF.

The chain has TRBV20-1 and TRBJ1-1; a possible D gene is TRBD1 (5 bases). This CDR3 has 11 residues. Germline V gives CDR1 DFQATT, CDR2 SNEGSKA (reference sequence). Here the CDR3 DNA reads TGCATAGCGGGGGGTCCCACTGAAGCTTTCTTT. Translation gives CIAGGPTEAFF.

With regard to this clonotype: A much larger clone is a single base away; this may be a read error. No DNA is shown, since the ends of the CDR3 on it are uncertain; the CDR3 is the one TCRdb lists. This chain links TRBV12-5 with TRBJ2-7. The germline V gene encodes CDR1 LGHNT and CDR2 FRNRAP. The CDR3 is 16 residues long, ends included. The CDR3 loop reads CASGFMFADGTYERYF.

The sample holds a few counts of this clonotype. V usage is TRBV7-2 and J usage is TRBJ2-1, with 8 bases matching TRBD2. Germline V CDR1 and CDR2: SGHTA, FQGNSA. V lost 5 bases, J lost 7 bases, and 7 bases stayed unmatched. The CDR3 runs to 14 residues. The CDR3 here is CASSPWTSRNEQFF. CDR3 bases: TGTGCCAGCAGCCCCTGGACTAGCCGGAATGAGCAGTTCTTC.

This chain connects TRBV28 to TRBJ1-2; D remains ambiguous. This CDR3 is 12 amino acids long. Germline V gives CDR1 MDHEN, CDR2 SYDVKM. Trimming pared 2 bases from V and 7 bases from J, leaving 8 bases between. CDR3 region: CASSLVEGGYTF. The DNA of the CDR3 is TGTGCCAGCAGTTTAGTGGAGGGTGGCTACACCTTC.

This clonotype was seen at least ten times. The chain uses TRBV5-1 and TRBJ1-2; tentative D call: TRBD1 (6 bases). Trimming shortened V by 2 bases and J by 7 bases, and 12 bases separated the two germline ends. This CDR3 comprises 13 residues. The germline V gene encodes CDR1 SGHRS and CDR2 YFSETQ. The CDR3 DNA reads TGCGCCAGCAGCTTAACTTCAGGGGTTGGCTACACCTTC. Amino acids: CASSLTSGVGYTF.

V gene TRBV5-1 combines with J gene TRBJ1-1; 8 positions match TRBD1. Germline V gene lookup returns CDR1 SGHRS and CDR2 YFSETQ. CDR3 length: 15 amino acids. Germline trimming cut 4 bases from V and 0 bases from J; bases unmatched to any gene: 5. CDR3 nucleotides: TGCGCCAGCAGCCAGGGGGCAACTATGAACACTGAAGCTTTCTTT. It yields the protein CASSQGATMNTEAFF.

This clonotype has just one count. V and J are TRBV13 and TRBJ1-1, with D perhaps matching TRBD1 (5 bases). V dropped 5 bases and J dropped 7 bases, with 11 bases sitting between them. The CDR3 spans 12 residues. Germline loops: CDR1 PRHDT, CDR2 FYEKMQ (reference sequence). The CDR3 reads CASSATVIEAFF. The DNA of the CDR3 is TGTGCCAGCAGCGCGACAGTTATTGAAGCTTTCTTT.

The V and J genes are TRBV12-5 and TRBJ1-6, with D possibly TRBD1 on 5 matching bases. The CDR3 is 13 residues long. Germline V gene lookup returns CDR1 LGHNT and CDR2 FRNRAP. Trimming removed 8 bases from V and 5 bases from J, with 10 bases in between. The CDR3 loop is CASTQGNNSPLHF. CDR3 DNA sequence: TGTGCTAGTACCCAGGGAAATAATTCACCCCTCCACTTT.

This clonotype turned up a few times. The chain uses TRBV10-3 and TRBJ1-1; D is unclear. The length of the CDR3 is 13 residues. Trimming stripped 7 bases from V and 1 base from J, with 10 bases between. Germline V CDR1 and CDR2: ENHRY, SYGVKD. This CDR3 is CAINAGPNTEAFF. The CDR3 DNA follows: TGTGCCATCAATGCGGGCCCGAACACTGAAGCTTTCTTT.

Ten or more counts support this clonotype. The J gene is TRBJ2-1, the V gene TRBV4-1, with D uncertain. Trimming removed 1 base at V and 0 bases at J, with 10 bases between. Germline CDR1 reads MGHRA; CDR2 reads YSYEKL. The CDR3 contains 16 residues. The CDR3 region has the DNA TGCGCCAGCAGCCAAGTCGACGTCCTCTCCTACAATGAGCAGTTCTTC. Translated: CASSQVDVLSYNEQFF.

V usage is TRBV4-3 and J usage is TRBJ1-2; the match to TRBD1 covers 9 bases. Losses at the gene ends were 0 bases for V and 8 bases for J; bases not matched to a gene: 4. This CDR3 has 14 residues. Germline assignment: CDR1 LGHNA and CDR2 YSLEER. As DNA, the CDR3 is TGCGCCAGCAGCCAAGAACAGGGGGCCGGGGGCTACACCTTC. This encodes CASSQEQGAGGYTF.

The gene calls are TRBV29-1 and TRBJ2-5; D unclear. Germline V lookup: CDR1 SQVTM, CDR2 ANQGSEA. The CDR3 is made up of 14 amino acids. Trimming cost V 0 bases and J 4 bases, with 12 bases left between them. This CDR3 reads CSVEDLEMGETQYF. The CDR3 region has the DNA TGCAGCGTTGAAGATCTAGAGATGGGAGAGACCCAGTACTTC.

This clonotype was recorded many times. The chain combines TRBV5-1 with TRBJ2-1; 9 bases agree with TRBD2. V lost 0 bases and J lost 1; bases outside the gene matches: 2. Germline loops: CDR1 SGHRS, CDR2 YFSETQ. The CDR3 spans 16 residues. The CDR3 region has the DNA TGCGCCAGCAGCTTGGTAGCGGGGGTATCCTACAATGAGCAGTTCTTC. Protein: CASSLVAGVSYNEQFF.